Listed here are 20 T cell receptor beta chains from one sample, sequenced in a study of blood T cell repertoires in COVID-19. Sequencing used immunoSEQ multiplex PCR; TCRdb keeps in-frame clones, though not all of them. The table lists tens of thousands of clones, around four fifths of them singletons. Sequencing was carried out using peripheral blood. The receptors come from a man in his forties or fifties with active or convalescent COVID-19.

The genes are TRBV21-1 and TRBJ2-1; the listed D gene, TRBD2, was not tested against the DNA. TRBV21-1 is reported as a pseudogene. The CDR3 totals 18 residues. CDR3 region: CASSPRGDGGTSYNEQFF. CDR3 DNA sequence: TGTGCCAGCAGCCCCCGAGGAGACGGGGGGACCTCCTACAATGAGCAGTTCTTC.

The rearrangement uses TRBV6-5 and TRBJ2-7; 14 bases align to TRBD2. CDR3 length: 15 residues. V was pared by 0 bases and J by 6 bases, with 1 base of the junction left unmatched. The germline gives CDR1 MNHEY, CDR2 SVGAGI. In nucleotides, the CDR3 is TGTGCCAGCAGTTACTCGACTAGCGGGGGGGCCGAGCAGTACTTC. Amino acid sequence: CASSYSTSGGAEQYF.

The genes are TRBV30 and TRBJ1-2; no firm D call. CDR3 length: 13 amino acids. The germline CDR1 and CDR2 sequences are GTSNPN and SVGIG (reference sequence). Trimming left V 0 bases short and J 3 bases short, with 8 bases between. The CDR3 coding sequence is TGTGCCTGGAGTGTACCGGGATACTATGGCTACACCTTC. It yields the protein CAWSVPGYYGYTF.

The CDR3 DNA is TGTGCCAGCAGCCGACAGGGGGGTAACTATGGCTACACCTTC. Its protein product is CASSRQGGNYGYTF. The chain links TRBV5-4 to TRBJ1-2; 9 nucleotides agree with TRBD1. V shed 4 bases, J shed 1 base, and the junction held 2 bases outside the gene matches. Per the germline V gene, CDR1 is SGHNT and CDR2 is YYREEE (reference sequence). The CDR3 length is 14 residues.

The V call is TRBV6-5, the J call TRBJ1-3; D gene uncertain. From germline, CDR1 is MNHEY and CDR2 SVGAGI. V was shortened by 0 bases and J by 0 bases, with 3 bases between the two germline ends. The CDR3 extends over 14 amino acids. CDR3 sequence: CASSYSHSGNTIYF. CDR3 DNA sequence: TGTGCCAGCAGTTACTCCCACTCTGGAAACACCATATATTTT.

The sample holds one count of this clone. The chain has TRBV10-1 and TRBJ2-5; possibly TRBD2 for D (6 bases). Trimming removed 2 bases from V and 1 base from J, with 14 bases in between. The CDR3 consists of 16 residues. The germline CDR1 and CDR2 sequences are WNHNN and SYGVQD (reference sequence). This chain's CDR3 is CASSEVPGTSQETQYF. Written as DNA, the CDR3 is TGCGCCAGCAGTGAGGTTCCCGGGACTTCCCAAGAGACCCAGTACTTC.

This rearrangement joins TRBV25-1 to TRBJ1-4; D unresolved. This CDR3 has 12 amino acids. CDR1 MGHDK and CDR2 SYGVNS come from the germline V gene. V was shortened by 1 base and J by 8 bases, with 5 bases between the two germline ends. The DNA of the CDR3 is TGTGCCAGCAGTGAATCGGTGGAAAAACTGTTTTTT. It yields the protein CASSESVEKLFF.

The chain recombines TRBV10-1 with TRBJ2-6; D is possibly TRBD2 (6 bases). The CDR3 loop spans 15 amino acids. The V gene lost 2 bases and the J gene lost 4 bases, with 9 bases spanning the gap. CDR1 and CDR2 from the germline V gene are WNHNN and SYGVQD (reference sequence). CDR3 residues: CASSEGGSGANVLTF. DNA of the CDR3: TGCGCCAGCAGTGAGGGAGGGTCAGGGGCCAACGTCCTGACTTTC.

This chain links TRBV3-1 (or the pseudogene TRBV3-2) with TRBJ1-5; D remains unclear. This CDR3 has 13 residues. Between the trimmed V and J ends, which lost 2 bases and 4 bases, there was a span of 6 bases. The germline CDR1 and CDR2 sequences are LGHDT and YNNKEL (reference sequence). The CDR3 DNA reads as TGTGCCAGCAGCCAACAGCGTAATCAGCCCCAGCATTTT. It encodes CASSQQRNQPQHF.

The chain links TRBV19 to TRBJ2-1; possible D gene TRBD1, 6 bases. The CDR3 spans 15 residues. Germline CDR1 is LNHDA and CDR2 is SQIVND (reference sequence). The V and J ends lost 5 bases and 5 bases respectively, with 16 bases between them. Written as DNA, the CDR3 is TGTGCCAGTAGTTCTCCCGGCAGGGGACACAATGAGCAGTTCTTC. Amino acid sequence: CASSSPGRGHNEQFF.

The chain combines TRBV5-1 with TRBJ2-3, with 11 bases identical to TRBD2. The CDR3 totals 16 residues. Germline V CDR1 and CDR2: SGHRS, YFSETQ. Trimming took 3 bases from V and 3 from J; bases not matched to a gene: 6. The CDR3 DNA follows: TGCGCCAGCAGCTCGAGACTAGCGGGGTTAACAGATACGCAGTATTTT. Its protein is CASSSRLAGLTDTQYF. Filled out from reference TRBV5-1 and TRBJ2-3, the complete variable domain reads KAGVTQTPRYLIKTRGQQVTLSCSPISGHRSVSWYQQTPGQGLQFLFEYFSETQRNKGNFPGRFSGRQFSNSRSEMNVSTLELGDSALYLCASSSRLAGLTDTQYFGPGTRLTVL.

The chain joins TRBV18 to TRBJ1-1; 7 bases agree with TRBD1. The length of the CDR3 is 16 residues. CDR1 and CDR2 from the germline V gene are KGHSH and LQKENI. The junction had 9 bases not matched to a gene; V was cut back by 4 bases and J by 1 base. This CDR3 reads CASSLSRGIGNTEAFF. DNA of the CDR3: TGTGCCAGCTCACTGTCCAGGGGGATCGGGAACACTGAAGCTTTCTTT.

The CDR3 region has the DNA TGTGCCAGCTCACCACCCGGGACAGGGGAGTATAGTAAACTGTTTTTT. It is translated as CASSPPGTGEYSKLFF. The gene calls are TRBV18 and TRBJ1-4; 10 bases are shared with TRBD1. There are 16 residues in the CDR3. Losses at the gene ends were 0 bases for V and 11 bases for J; bases not matched to a gene: 9. From germline, CDR1 is KGHSH and CDR2 LQKENI.

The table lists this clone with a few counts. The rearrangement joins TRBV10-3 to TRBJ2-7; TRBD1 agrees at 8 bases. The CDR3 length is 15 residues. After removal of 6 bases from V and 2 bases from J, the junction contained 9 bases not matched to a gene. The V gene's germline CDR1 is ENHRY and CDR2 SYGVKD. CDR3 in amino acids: CAIRPGQAVTYEQYF. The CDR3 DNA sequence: TGTGCCATCAGACCGGGACAGGCCGTCACCTACGAGCAGTACTTC.

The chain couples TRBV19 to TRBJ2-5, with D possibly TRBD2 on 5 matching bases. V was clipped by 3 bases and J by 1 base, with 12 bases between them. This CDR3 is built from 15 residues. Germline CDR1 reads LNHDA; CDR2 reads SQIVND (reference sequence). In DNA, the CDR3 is TGTGCCAGTAGTATGGCCCGACTAACCCAAGAGACCCAGTACTTC. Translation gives CASSMARLTQETQYF.

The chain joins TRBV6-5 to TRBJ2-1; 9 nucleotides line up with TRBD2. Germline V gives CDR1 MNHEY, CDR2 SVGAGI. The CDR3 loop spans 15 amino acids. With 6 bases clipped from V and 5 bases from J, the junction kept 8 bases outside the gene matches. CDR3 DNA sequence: TGTGCCAGCAGGCTTAGCGGGGGTTCAAACAATGAGCAGTTCTTC. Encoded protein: CASRLSGGSNNEQFF.

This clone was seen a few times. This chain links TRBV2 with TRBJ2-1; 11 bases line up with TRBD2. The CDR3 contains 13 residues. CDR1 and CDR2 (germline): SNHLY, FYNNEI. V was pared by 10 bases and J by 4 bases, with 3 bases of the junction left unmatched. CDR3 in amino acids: CAIIAGGYNEQFF. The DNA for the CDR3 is TGTGCCATCATAGCGGGGGGGTACAATGAGCAGTTCTTC.

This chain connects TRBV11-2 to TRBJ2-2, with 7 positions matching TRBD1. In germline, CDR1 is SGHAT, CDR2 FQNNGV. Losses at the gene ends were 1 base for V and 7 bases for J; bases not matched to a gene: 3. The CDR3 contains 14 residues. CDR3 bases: TGTGCCAGCAGCTTAGGGCAGGGGGTCGGGGAGCTGTTTTTT. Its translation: CASSLGQGVGELFF.

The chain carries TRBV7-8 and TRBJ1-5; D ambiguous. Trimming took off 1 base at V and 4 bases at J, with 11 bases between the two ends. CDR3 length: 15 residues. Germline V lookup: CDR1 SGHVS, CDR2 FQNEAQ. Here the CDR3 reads CASSLGSAKNQPQHF. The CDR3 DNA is TGTGCCAGCAGCTTAGGCAGCGCCAAGAATCAGCCCCAGCATTTT.

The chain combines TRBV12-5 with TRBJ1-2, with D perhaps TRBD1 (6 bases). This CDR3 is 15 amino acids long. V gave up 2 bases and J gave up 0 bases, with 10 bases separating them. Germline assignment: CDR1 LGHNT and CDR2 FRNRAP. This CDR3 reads CASGLPGQPNYGYTF. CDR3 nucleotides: TGTGCTAGTGGTTTGCCCGGACAGCCTAACTATGGCTACACCTTC.